This T cell receptor beta chain emerged from a study of shared clonotypes between healthy human individuals. About the study: CD4 naive cells filled three plates per donor, CD4 memory three, CD8 naive two and CD8 memory one.

Looked up from germline, CDR1 is SGHRS and CDR2 is YFSETQ. The length of the CDR3 is 15 residues. With V trimmed by 0 bases and J by 9 bases, 6 bases remained unmatched. Clones were sequenced by immunoSEQ multiplex PCR, and TCRdb holds only the in-frame ones, with some missing. Of around 1.1 million clones in the sample, about 80% were seen once. The TCR sequence derives from a man between 18 and 35 years old in good health. Some clones in this sample may be carry-over from other donors' samples. Sequenced: memory CD4+ T cells from PBMCs. The sample's subset: CD45RA-negative fraction. The chain combines TRBV5-1 with TRBJ2-1, with 10 bases lining up with TRBD2. CDR3 nucleotides: TGCGCCAGCAGCTTGGGTCTAGCGGGAGCTGGTGAGCAGTTCTTC. Protein sequence: CASSLGLAGAGEQFF.